This entry concerns a single T cell receptor (beta chain). Its antigen is undetermined. These data are taken from a study of shared clonotypes between healthy human individuals. With 1 base removed from V and 4 bases from J, the gap between germline ends came to 9 bases. CDR3 size: 14 residues. The germline V gene has CDR1 SGHDT and CDR2 YYEEEE. Every subset's genomic DNA went evenly onto several immunoSEQ plates. Only in-frame clones appear in the TCRdb table, and some are missing; sequencing was by immunoSEQ multiplex PCR. The profile shows 2 million to 2.5 million clones, approximately 95% of them singletons. Study conclusions and caveats: Among non-shared clonotypes, generation probabilities were lower than among those shared by all four donors. Among donors, clonotype sharing was expected to be affected by sequencing depth.

Naive CD8 populations comprised CD45RO-negative cells positively selected for CCR7, excluding terminally differentiated effector memory CD45RA+ cells. The chain recombines TRBV5-6 with TRBJ1-3; D gene uncertain. The specimen was naive CD8+ T cells sorted from blood. The receptor was derived from a man in his late teens or twenties in good health. This CDR3 reads CASSLPEPGNTIYF. DNA of the CDR3: TGTGCCAGCAGCTTGCCAGAGCCCGGAAACACCATATATTTT.